These 31 T cell receptor beta chains were sequenced from one sample in a study of technical replicates of blood from four donors. Repertoires were generated with immunoSEQ multiplex PCR, while TCRdb's copy carries only in-frame clones and drops some. This repertoire shows about 88,000 clones, less than 95% found once; its top ten account for 0.2% to 0.3%. Sequencing was carried out using T cells isolated from PBMCs. These receptors were collected from a human donor in good health.

This sequence joins TRBV6-1 and TRBJ1-2, with 9 nucleotides matching TRBD1. The V gene's germline CDR1 is MNHNS and CDR2 SASEGT. The CDR3 spans 15 residues. J gave up 2 bases and V 4 bases, and 5 bases lay outside the gene matches. Here the CDR3 DNA reads TGTGCCAGCAGTGCCTTACAGGGGGCGAACTATGGCTACACCTTC. As protein: CASSALQGANYGYTF.

The chain recombines TRBV7-8 with TRBJ1-5; perhaps TRBD1 as D (6 bases). The CDR3 consists of 14 residues. Trimming took off 5 bases at V and 10 bases at J, with 18 bases between the two ends. From germline, CDR1 is SGHVS and CDR2 FQNEAQ. As DNA, the CDR3 is TGTGCCAGCAGCCAACAGGGTCCGCCAAACCCCCAGCATTTT. Protein: CASSQQGPPNPQHF.

The CDR3 nucleotides are TGTGCCAGCAGCTTGGTTCGCAGGGGAAGCACTGAAGCTTTCTTT. This sequence encodes CASSLVRRGSTEAFF. The rearrangement links TRBV5-4 to TRBJ1-1, with a possible D match to TRBD1 (6 bases). V lost 0 bases and J lost 4, with 13 bases in between. CDR3 size: 15 residues. Germline V gene data show CDR1 as SGHNT and CDR2 as YYREEE (reference sequence).

This clone turned up a few times. The rearrangement joins TRBV13 to TRBJ1-1; 7 nucleotides agree with TRBD1. V lost 0 bases to trimming and J lost 8 bases; unmatched junction nucleotides: 0. Germline assignment: CDR1 PRHDT and CDR2 FYEKMQ (reference sequence). The CDR3 covers 12 residues. The CDR3 nucleotides read TGTGCCAGCAGCTTAGGGACAGGGGAAGCTTTCTTT. Protein product: CASSLGTGEAFF.

This chain links TRBV5-4 with TRBJ1-1; unclear D gene. The CDR3 has 15 residues. Trimming left V 4 bases short and J 1 base short, with 14 bases between. Germline CDR1 and CDR2: SGHNT and YYREEE (reference sequence). As DNA, the CDR3 is TGTGCCAGCAGCCTCCGTCCTTTGAGGAACACTGAAGCTTTCTTT. Protein sequence: CASSLRPLRNTEAFF.

V gene TRBV13 combines with J gene TRBJ2-5; D might be TRBD2 (7 bases). The J call may be mistaken, given a closer DNA end match to TRBJ2-7. The CDR3 is 14 amino acids. CDR1 and CDR2 (germline): PRHDT, FYEKMQ (reference sequence). The CDR3 bases are TGTGCCAGCAGCCAAACAGGGAGGGCCTACGAGCAGTACTTC. Encoded protein: CASSQTGRAYEQYF.

This chain connects TRBV2 to TRBJ2-7; 9 nucleotides match TRBD1. The V gene end was trimmed by 7 bases and the J gene end by 6 bases; junction bases not matched to a gene: 10. Germline values: CDR1 SNHLY, CDR2 FYNNEI. The CDR3 consists of 14 residues. CDR3 residues: CASMVQDRGGEQYF. The DNA of the CDR3 is TGTGCCAGCATGGTGCAGGACAGGGGAGGCGAGCAGTACTTC.

This clone occurred a few times. This chain connects TRBV19 to TRBJ2-7; D gene uncertain. The CDR3 is 13 residues long. The germline V gene encodes CDR1 LNHDA and CDR2 SQIVND (reference sequence). The V gene lost 1 base and the J gene lost 0 bases, with 4 bases spanning the gap. The CDR3 nucleotides read TGTGCCAGTAGTATAGGCAGCTCCTACGAGCAGTACTTC. Protein: CASSIGSSYEQYF.

This clone has only a few counts. The chain couples TRBV7-9 to TRBJ2-7; 8 bases are shared with TRBD1. In germline, CDR1 is SEHNR, CDR2 FQNEAQ (reference sequence). V was pared by 9 bases and J by 1 base, with 5 bases of the junction left unmatched. The CDR3 covers 13 residues. CDR3 coding DNA: TGTGCCAGTACAGGGGGTGGGTCCTACGAGCAGTACTTC. Translating gives CASTGGGSYEQYF.

This chain joins TRBV4-1 and TRBJ1-2; TRBD1 is a possible D gene (6 bases). V was cut by 1 base and J by 8 bases, with 20 bases left in between. The V gene's germline CDR1 is MGHRA and CDR2 YSYEKL. This CDR3 region has 16 residues. CDR3 in amino acids: CASSQGRRTDGEGYTF. The CDR3 nucleotides are TGCGCCAGCAGCCAAGGCCGCCGGACAGATGGGGAAGGCTACACCTTC.

The chain links TRBV29-1 to TRBJ2-5, with 7 bases matching TRBD1. The CDR3 extends over 13 amino acids. Germline V gene sequence: CDR1 SQVTM, CDR2 ANQGSEA. The V segment lost 3 bases and the J segment 3 bases; nucleotides outside the gene matches: 4. CDR3 sequence: CSVEWDSKETQYF. CDR3 DNA sequence: TGCAGCGTTGAGTGGGACAGCAAAGAGACCCAGTACTTC.

The chain has TRBV4-1 and TRBJ2-7; possibly TRBD1 for D (6 bases). The V and J ends lost 1 base and 1 base respectively, with 11 bases between them. Germline V gene data show CDR1 as MGHRA and CDR2 as YSYEKL. CDR3 size: 15 residues. Here the CDR3 reads CASSQVQGMSYEQYF. The CDR3 DNA is TGCGCCAGCAGCCAAGTGCAGGGGATGTCCTACGAGCAGTACTTC.

The CDR3 spells CASSGSGLEARNEQFF. The CDR3 region has the DNA TGTGCCAGCAGCGGATCGGGACTAGAGGCCCGCAATGAGCAGTTCTTC. V is TRBV9 and J is TRBJ2-1; 8 bases match TRBD2. CDR3 length: 16 residues. CDR1 and CDR2 (germline): SGDLS, YYNGEE. V dropped 3 bases and J dropped 6; count of bases not matched to a gene: 11.

The chain recombines TRBV6-5 with TRBJ2-7; tentative D call: TRBD2 (5 bases). The germline CDR1 and CDR2 sequences are MNHEY and SVGAGI. Deletions cut 0 bases from V and 0 bases from J, with 9 bases between. The CDR3 has 15 amino acids. The CDR3 here is CASSYSSDSSYEQYF. Here the CDR3 DNA reads TGTGCCAGCAGTTACTCTAGCGATAGCTCCTACGAGCAGTACTTC.

This chain uses TRBV6-5 with TRBJ1-1; no clear D gene. Germline CDR1 and CDR2: MNHEY and SVGAGI. The V and J ends lost 4 bases and 1 base respectively, with 7 bases between them. This CDR3 has 13 amino acids. This chain's CDR3 is CASSLHANTEAFF. CDR3 in DNA: TGTGCCAGCAGTTTACACGCGAACACTGAAGCTTTCTTT.

The chain combines TRBV6-5 with TRBJ2-3; TRBD2 aligns across 7 bases. The V gene's germline CDR1 is MNHEY and CDR2 SVGAGI. The junction had 12 bases not matched to a gene; V was cut back by 6 bases and J by 6 bases. This CDR3 comprises 15 residues. CDR3 amino acids: CASSLVAGAVDTQYF. CDR3 sequence (DNA): TGTGCCAGCAGCCTTGTGGCGGGAGCGGTTGATACGCAGTATTTT.

The rearrangement joins TRBV5-1 to TRBJ2-3; TRBD2 agrees at 10 bases. Germline CDR1 and CDR2: SGHRS and YFSETQ. This CDR3 spans 21 amino acids. V gave up 4 bases and J gave up 0 bases; unmatched junction bases: 20. CDR3 in amino acids: CASSADGHLAGDSRSTDTQYF. As DNA, the CDR3 is TGCGCCAGCAGCGCGGACGGTCATCTAGCGGGGGACAGCCGAAGCACAGATACGCAGTATTTT.

In its sample, this clone was seen a few times. This rearrangement joins TRBV19 to TRBJ2-1; D is possibly TRBD2 (6 bases). The V and J ends lost 7 bases and 6 bases respectively, with 16 bases between them. Germline CDR1 LNHDA, CDR2 SQIVND (reference sequence). This CDR3 contains 14 residues. CDR3: CASTAPGEVNEQFF. As DNA, the CDR3 is TGTGCCAGTACCGCGCCGGGAGAGGTCAATGAGCAGTTCTTC.

The chain joins TRBV6-1 to TRBJ2-3, with 7 bases identical to TRBD2. V shed 2 bases and J 0 bases; nucleotides not matched to a gene: 8. Germline loops: CDR1 MNHNS, CDR2 SASEGT. This CDR3 has 17 residues. The CDR3 spells CASSEIGVAGSTDTQYF. The DNA of the CDR3 is TGTGCCAGCAGTGAAATTGGAGTAGCGGGTAGCACAGATACGCAGTATTTT.

The chain is built from TRBV15 and TRBJ1-4; possibly TRBD1 for D (5 bases). Trimming cost V 5 bases and J 10 bases, with 11 bases left between them. CDR3 length: 12 residues. Germline assignment: CDR1 LNHNV and CDR2 YYDKDF (reference sequence). The CDR3 region is CATSGGEVKLFF. DNA for the CDR3: TGTGCCACCAGCGGGGGGGAGGTAAAACTGTTTTTT. The full variable domain, its missing parts supplied by reference TRBV15 and TRBJ1-4, is DAMVIQNPRYQVTQFGKPVTLSCSQTLNHNVMYWYQQKSSQAPKLLFHYYDKDFNNEADTPDNFQSRRPNTSFCFLDIRSPGLGDTAMYLCATSGGEVKLFFGSGTQLSVL.

The genes are TRBV15 and TRBJ2-5; D may be TRBD1 (6 bases). This CDR3 is built from 14 residues. Germline V gene sequence: CDR1 LNHNV, CDR2 YYDKDF (reference sequence). Trimming removed 5 bases at V and 1 base at J, with 11 bases between. CDR3: CATSPGQTQETQYF. CDR3 coding DNA: TGTGCCACCAGCCCCGGACAGACCCAAGAGACCCAGTACTTC.

This clone was observed once. This chain connects TRBV10-3 to TRBJ2-1; 10 positions match TRBD2. Germline-derived CDR1 and CDR2 are ENHRY and SYGVKD. This CDR3 region has 18 residues. Trimming took 4 bases from V and 6 from J; bases not matched to a gene: 15. CDR3 region: CAISGGLAGVGGGNEQFF. The CDR3 DNA sequence: TGTGCCATCAGTGGGGGCCTAGCGGGAGTAGGGGGGGGCAATGAGCAGTTCTTC.

The rearrangement links TRBV4-1 to TRBJ1-2, with D possibly being TRBD1 (6 bases). CDR1 is MGHRA, CDR2 YSYEKL, per germline. This CDR3 contains 14 residues. V gave up 3 bases and J gave up 6 bases, with 14 bases separating them. The chain's CDR3 is CASSHEGQHHGYTF. CDR3 in DNA: TGCGCCAGCAGCCACGAAGGACAGCATCATGGCTACACCTTC.

V is TRBV2 and J is TRBJ1-2, with 7 bases identical to TRBD1. Germline assignment: CDR1 SNHLY and CDR2 FYNNEI. This CDR3 region has 12 residues. Trimming removed 6 bases from V and 6 bases from J; junction bases left unmatched: 4. CDR3 coding DNA: TGTGCCAGCAGGACAGGGCGCGATGGCTACACCTTC. The encoded protein is CASRTGRDGYTF. The full variable domain, in which reference TRBV2 and TRBJ1-2 provide the parts outside the CDR3, is EPEVTQTPSHQVTQMGQEVILRCVPISNHLYFYWYRQILGQKVEFLVSFYNNEISEKSEIFDDQFSVERPDGSNFTLKIRSTKLEDSAMYFCASRTGRDGYTFGSGTRLTVV.

The CDR3, as DNA: TGTGCCAGTAATCCGGGGGGTTCACAAGAGACCCAGTACTTC. This codes for CASNPGGSQETQYF. V gene TRBV19 combines with J gene TRBJ2-5, with 7 nucleotides matching TRBD2. The CDR3 loop spans 14 amino acids. V dropped 7 bases and J dropped 2; count of bases not matched to a gene: 7. Germline CDR1 is LNHDA and CDR2 is SQIVND (reference sequence).

The genes are TRBV4-2 and TRBJ2-1, with 8 nucleotides matching TRBD2. J lost 4 bases, V lost 4 bases, and 6 bases had no gene match. The CDR3 is 15 residues long. CDR1 and CDR2 (germline): LGHNA, YNFKEQ. The CDR3 DNA reads as TGTGCCAGCAGCCCCGGACTAGCAGAGTACAATGAGCAGTTCTTC. Translated: CASSPGLAEYNEQFF.

This chain links TRBV29-1 with TRBJ2-1; TRBD2 aligns across 12 bases. J was trimmed by 3 bases and V by 3 bases; bases with no gene match: 9. The CDR3 spans 17 residues. In germline, CDR1 is SQVTM, CDR2 ANQGSEA. CDR3 nucleotides: TGCAGCGTTGAGGCCCTAGCGGGAGGGCCTAACTACAATGAGCAGTTCTTC. Translating gives CSVEALAGGPNYNEQFF.

This chain joins TRBV13 and TRBJ2-7; a possible D gene is TRBD1 (6 bases). The CDR3 is 15 amino acids. Germline CDR1 and CDR2: PRHDT and FYEKMQ (reference sequence). V shed 4 bases and J shed 3 bases, with 16 bases lying between them. The CDR3 DNA is TGTGCCAGCAGCTCGCTCCAGGGGCCCTACTACGAGCAGTACTTC. It specifies CASSSLQGPYYEQYF. Full variable domain (missing parts from reference TRBV13 and TRBJ2-7): AAGVIQSPRHLIKEKRETATLKCYPIPRHDTVYWYQQGPGQDPQFLISFYEKMQSDKGSIPDRFSAQQFSDYHSELNMSSLELGDSALYFCASSSLQGPYYEQYFGPGTRLTVT.

The rearrangement joins TRBV6-5 to TRBJ2-1; TRBD2 matches 8 bases. The CDR3 contains 15 residues. Germline loops: CDR1 MNHEY, CDR2 SVGAGI. The trim removed 5 bases at V and 0 bases at J, leaving 3 bases unmatched. The CDR3 sequence is CASSVGTSSYNEQFF. The CDR3 nucleotides read TGTGCCAGCAGTGTCGGGACTAGCTCCTACAATGAGCAGTTCTTC.

The gene calls are TRBV10-3 and TRBJ1-5; D not resolved. Germline V gene lookup returns CDR1 ENHRY and CDR2 SYGVKD. This CDR3 contains 15 residues. Trimming left V 8 bases short and J 4 bases short, with 18 bases between. CDR3 coding DNA: TGTGCCATCTCTGGGCAGCCAGAGATTAATCAGCCCCAGCATTTT. This codes for CAISGQPEINQPQHF.

This clone was recorded a few times. The J gene is TRBJ2-1, the V gene TRBV10-3; 10 bases align to TRBD2. Per the germline V gene, CDR1 is ENHRY and CDR2 is SYGVKD. The CDR3 covers 16 residues. With V trimmed by 0 bases and J by 12 bases, 11 bases remained unmatched. DNA for the CDR3: TGTGCCATCAGTGAGTCGTCGAGATCTAGCGGGAGTCCGCAGTTCTTC. It yields the protein CAISESSRSSGSPQFF.